These 8 T cell receptor beta chains came from one sample sequenced in a study of CD8+CD57+ T cells in acquired aplastic anemia. Template material for TCR beta VDJ and CDR3 profiling consisted of genomic DNA. MiXCR was run by TCRdb on the reads, yielding one entry per CDR3 protein. This sample has 200,000 to 250,000 distinct CDR3 sequences, with over 55% found just once. The material sequenced was sorted CD4+, CD8+, or CD8+CD57+ T cells (not recorded which) from PBMCs. These receptors were taken from a human donor in good health.

This chain links TRBV7-2 with TRBJ2-2, with D possibly TRBD2 on 6 matching bases. Germline assignment: CDR1 SGHTA and CDR2 FQGNSA. Trimming took off 5 bases at V and 4 bases at J, with 8 bases between the two ends. This CDR3 is built from 13 residues. CDR3 region: CASSPTSTGELFF. CDR3 in DNA: TGTGCCAGCAGCCCGACTAGCACCGGGGAGCTGTTTTTT. The complete variable domain, with remaining parts taken from reference TRBV7-2 and TRBJ2-2, reads GAGVSQSPSNKVTEKGKDVELRCDPISGHTALYWYRQSLGQGLEFLIYFQGNSAPDKSGLPSDRFSAERTGGSVSTLTIQRTQQEDSAVYLCASSPTSTGELFFGEGSRLTVL.

The chain links TRBV6-2 or TRBV6-3 to TRBJ1-2; D remains ambiguous. Looked up from germline, CDR1 is MNHEY and CDR2 is SVGEGT. The CDR3 sequence is 14 residues long. The V end lost 6 bases, the J end lost 5 bases, and 16 bases lay between the germline ends. The CDR3 region has the DNA TGTGCCAGCAGACGGGCAGGATTCGAATATGGCTACACCTTC. The encoded protein is CASRRAGFEYGYTF.

This clonotype was recorded many times. The V gene is TRBV3-1, the J gene TRBJ2-5; 11 bases match TRBD1. Germline CDR1 and CDR2: LGHDT and YNNKEL (reference sequence). CDR3 length equals 18 residues. Trimming at V came to 3 bases and at J to 1 base, leaving 10 bases not matched to a gene. CDR3 bases: TGTGCCAGCAGCCAGGAGATTGGACAGGGGGCCATCCAAGAGACCCAGTACTTC. Amino acids: CASSQEIGQGAIQETQYF.

The chain uses TRBV20-1 and TRBJ1-5, with D uncertain. V shed 3 bases and J shed 0 bases, with 9 bases lying between them. Germline V gene data show CDR1 as DFQATT and CDR2 as SNEGSKA (reference sequence). CDR3 length: 14 residues. CDR3 residues: CSASPRDSNQPQHF. The CDR3 DNA follows: TGCAGTGCTAGCCCGAGGGATAGCAATCAGCCCCAGCATTTT.

This clonotype was observed a single time. The V gene is TRBV5-1, the J gene TRBJ1-2; a possible D gene is TRBD1 (6 bases). V was clipped by 0 bases and J by 6 bases, with 12 bases between them. Germline V gives CDR1 SGHRS, CDR2 YFSETQ. The CDR3 is made up of 14 amino acids. The CDR3 loop reads CASSLAGARDGYTF. In DNA form, the CDR3 reads TGCGCCAGCAGCTTGGCAGGGGCCCGAGATGGCTACACCTTC.

The chain recombines TRBV7-8 with TRBJ1-5; the D gene is possibly TRBD1 (5 bases). The CDR3 runs 17 residues. The V and J ends lost 1 base and 2 bases respectively, with 15 bases between them. Germline lookup yields CDR1 SGHVS and CDR2 FQNEAQ. The CDR3 nucleotides read TGTGCCAGCAGCTTAGGGGGGTCAGGGCCTGGCAATCAGCCCCAGCATTTT. Translation gives CASSLGGSGPGNQPQHF. Based on the CDR3 plus reference TRBV7-8 and TRBJ1-5, the full variable domain is GAGVSQSPRYKVAKRGQDVALRCDPISGHVSLFWYQQALGQGPEFLTYFQNEAQLDKSGLPSDRFFAERPEGSVSTLKIQRTQQEDSAVYLCASSLGGSGPGNQPQHFGDGTRLSIL.

V is TRBV7-3 and J is TRBJ2-2; D is possibly TRBD1 (5 bases). V dropped 1 base and J dropped 6 bases, with 12 bases sitting between them. Germline values: CDR1 SGHTA, CDR2 FQGTGA. This CDR3 region has 15 residues. In DNA form, the CDR3 reads TGTGCCAGCAGCTTAAGGGAAAGGGGATCCGGGGAGCTGTTTTTT. Protein sequence: CASSLRERGSGELFF.

This clonotype was observed once. V gene TRBV7-3 combines with J gene TRBJ2-3, with TRBD2 matching over 14 bases. Germline V gives CDR1 SGHTA, CDR2 FQGTGA. This CDR3 is 18 amino acids long. V lost 2 bases, J lost 5 bases, and 9 bases stayed unmatched. The DNA of the CDR3 is TGTGCCAGCAGCTTAGGGCCGGGACTAGCGGGGGCGGAAGATACGCAGTATTTT. Its translation is CASSLGPGLAGAEDTQYF.